The TCR beta chain under discussion was sequenced for a study of regulatory T cells in long-lasting Graves disease. CDR3 size: 15 residues. Per the germline V gene, CDR1 is SNHLY and CDR2 is FYNNEI. V gave up 6 bases and J gave up 0 bases, with 11 bases separating them. Study results and caveats: Whereas new patients shared 966 public clonotypes, persistent patients shared more, at a few thousand. Only peripheral blood was studied, not thyroid tissue.

In building TCR beta libraries, iRepertoire HTBI primers were used together with Arm-PCR of CDR3 regions. TCRdb re-analysed the multiplex PCR reads in MiXCR, keeping a single row per CDR3 protein. The sample has some 330,000 distinct CDR3 sequences; roughly 20% are singletons. This sample's time point: persistent/refractory GD, antithyroid drugs over 5 years with positive TRAb. Isolated PBMC RNA provided the starting material for the TCR library. Regarding this clonotype: Its antigen is unidentified.

The material sequenced was peripheral blood mononuclear cells (PBMCs), taken when the disease was refractory, from a patient treated with antithyroid drugs. The sequence derives from a woman between 40 and 50 years old with Graves disease. The chain employs TRBV2 and TRBJ2-2; D is possibly TRBD1 (5 bases). In DNA form, the CDR3 reads TGTGCCAGCAGGGCTGGGGCGACGAACACCGGGGAGCTGTTTTTT. Protein product: CASRAGATNTGELFF.